Listed here are 6 T cell receptor beta chains from one sample, sequenced in a study of blood T cells in healthy people across ages. Alongside a J-beta primer mix, a sample-barcoded 5' primer served in a second PCR lasting roughly 6 to 11 cycles. Via MiXCR, TCRdb re-called the 5' RACE reads, giving one row per CDR3 protein. Here the sample spans 1.5 million or so distinct CDR3 sequences, around 40% being singletons. Sequenced input: blood. These receptors were obtained from a woman between 18 and 30 years old in good health.

This chain uses TRBV2 with TRBJ1-5; weak D call: TRBD1 (6 bases). The CDR3 is made up of 17 amino acids. V gave up 6 bases and J gave up 0 bases, with 18 bases separating them. Germline CDR1 reads SNHLY; CDR2 reads FYNNEI. CDR3 DNA sequence: TGTGCCAGCAGATGGACAGACCCACGTAATAGCAATCAGCCCCAGCATTTT. As protein: CASRWTDPRNSNQPQHF.

The chain is built from TRBV15 and TRBJ2-3; 7 bases match TRBD1. The CDR3 length is 14 residues. Germline V gene lookup returns CDR1 LNHNV and CDR2 YYDKDF (reference sequence). V was clipped by 4 bases and J by 4 bases; unmatched bases: 5. CDR3 sequence: CATSKGAVADTQYF. CDR3 in DNA: TGTGCCACCAGCAAGGGGGCGGTGGCAGATACGCAGTATTTT.

The table lists this clonotype with a few counts. The chain uses TRBV28 and TRBJ2-3, with TRBD2 identical over 11 bases. Germline CDR1 reads MDHEN; CDR2 reads SYDVKM. The CDR3 covers 17 residues. V was pared by 4 bases and J by 0 bases, with 6 bases of the junction left unmatched. The CDR3 DNA sequence: TGTGCCAGCAGTTCGCTACTAGCGGGAGTTAGCACAGATACGCAGTATTTT. Its translation: CASSSLLAGVSTDTQYF.

This clonotype was seen a single time. V usage is TRBV29-1 and J usage is TRBJ1-1, with D maybe TRBD1 (5 bases). The CDR3 consists of 12 residues. Trimming removed 4 bases from V and 0 bases from J, with 6 bases in between. Germline V lookup: CDR1 SQVTM, CDR2 ANQGSEA. CDR3 nucleotide sequence: TGCAGCGTTGGGGACGTGAACACTGAAGCTTTCTTT. Protein product: CSVGDVNTEAFF. Using reference TRBV29-1 and TRBJ1-1 for the parts outside the CDR3, the full variable domain is SAVISQKPSRDICQRGTSLTIQCQVDSQVTMMFWYRQQPGQSLTLIATANQGSEATYESGFVIDKFPISRPNLTFSTLTVSNMSPEDSSIYLCSVGDVNTEAFFGQGTRLTVV.

The V call is TRBV28, the J call TRBJ1-4; D is undetermined. Germline V gene lookup returns CDR1 MDHEN and CDR2 SYDVKM. Trimming left V 5 bases short and J 7 bases short, with 11 bases between. The CDR3 runs to 13 residues. The chain's CDR3 is CASSPRLGEKLFF. CDR3 DNA sequence: TGTGCCAGCAGTCCCCGATTGGGTGAAAAACTGTTTTTT.

The chain recombines TRBV12-3 or TRBV12-4 with TRBJ2-1; 9 positions match TRBD2. The CDR3 consists of 21 residues. With 5 bases clipped from V and 7 bases from J, the junction kept 27 bases outside the gene matches. CDR3 in DNA: TGTGCCAGCAGTACCGTCAGGAGGGGACTAGCTCAAAGGGGTATTGTGAATGAGCAGTTCTTC. Protein sequence: CASSTVRRGLAQRGIVNEQFF.